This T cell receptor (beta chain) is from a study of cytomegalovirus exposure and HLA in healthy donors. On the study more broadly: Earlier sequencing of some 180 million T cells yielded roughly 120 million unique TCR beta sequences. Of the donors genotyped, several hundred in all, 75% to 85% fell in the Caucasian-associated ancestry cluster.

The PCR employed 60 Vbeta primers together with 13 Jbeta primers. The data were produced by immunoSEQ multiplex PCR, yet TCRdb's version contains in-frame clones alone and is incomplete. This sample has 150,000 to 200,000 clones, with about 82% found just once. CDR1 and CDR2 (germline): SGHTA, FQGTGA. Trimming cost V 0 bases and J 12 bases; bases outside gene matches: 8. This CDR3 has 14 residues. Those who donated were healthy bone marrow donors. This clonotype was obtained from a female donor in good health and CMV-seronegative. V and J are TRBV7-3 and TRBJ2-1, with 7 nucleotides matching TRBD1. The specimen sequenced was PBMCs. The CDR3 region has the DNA TGTGCCAGCAGCTTAACGCCAACTAAGGGGGCGCAGTTCTTC. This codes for CASSLTPTKGAQFF.